The 25 T cell receptor beta chains in this list originate from one sample, sequenced in a study of T cell repertoires in cytomegalovirus infection. In TCRdb, the reads were re-called with MiXCR into one record per CDR3 protein. The sample lists fewer than 300,000 distinct CDR3 sequences, roughly 26% occurring once. Sequenced: PBMCs. The receptor source for this set is a human donor in good health (CMV status not recorded). Some clones in this sample may be carry-over from other donors' samples.

The J gene is TRBJ2-2, the V gene TRBV5-1; 8 nucleotides align to TRBD2. V dropped 4 bases and J dropped 5; count of bases not matched to a gene: 4. This CDR3 contains 14 residues. Germline V gene data show CDR1 as SGHRS and CDR2 as YFSETQ. Here the CDR3 reads CASSDSGGTGELFF. The CDR3 nucleotides read TGCGCCAGCAGCGACAGCGGGGGTACCGGGGAGCTGTTTTTT.

Ten or more counts support this clonotype. The chain uses TRBV7-2 and TRBJ2-5; D is unclear. CDR3 length equals 13 residues. Per the germline V gene, CDR1 is SGHTA and CDR2 is FQGNSA. Deletions cut 6 bases from V and 0 bases from J, with 8 bases between. The CDR3 loop reads CASSYKYQETQYF. The DNA for the CDR3 is TGTGCCAGCAGTTACAAGTACCAAGAGACCCAGTACTTC.

The chain recombines TRBV20-1 with TRBJ1-1; D perhaps matches TRBD1 (6 bases). Germline V gene data show CDR1 as DFQATT and CDR2 as SNEGSKA (reference sequence). V lost 3 bases, J lost 0 bases, and 11 bases lay in between. CDR3 length: 14 residues. The CDR3 sequence is CSASGQNMNTEAFF. CDR3 DNA sequence: TGCAGTGCTAGCGGACAGAATATGAACACTGAAGCTTTCTTT.

The gene calls are TRBV10-3 and TRBJ2-7, with D maybe TRBD1 (6 bases). There are 14 residues in the CDR3. Per the germline V gene, CDR1 is ENHRY and CDR2 is SYGVKD. The V gene lost 4 bases and the J gene lost 5 bases, with 15 bases spanning the gap. CDR3: CAISVTGSINEQYF. In nucleotides, the CDR3 is TGTGCCATCAGTGTAACAGGGTCAATAAACGAGCAGTACTTC.

Only a few counts were recorded for this clonotype. The V gene is TRBV7-2, the J gene TRBJ2-5; the match to TRBD2 covers 13 bases. CDR1 SGHTA and CDR2 FQGNSA come from the germline V gene. The CDR3 totals 14 residues. V gave up 8 bases and J gave up 3 bases; unmatched junction bases: 3. CDR3 amino acids: CASRLAGGKETQYF. For the CDR3, the DNA is TGTGCCAGCCGACTAGCGGGAGGAAAAGAGACCCAGTACTTC.

This clonotype has just a few counts. This rearrangement joins TRBV12-3 or TRBV12-4 to TRBJ2-5; either TRBD1 or TRBD2 may fit D (5 bases each). The CDR3 covers 15 residues. V gave up 3 bases and J gave up 1 base, with 12 bases separating them. The CDR3 region has the DNA TGTGCCAGCAGTTTGAGAGGGGCGGCCCAAGAGACCCAGTACTTC. As protein: CASSLRGAAQETQYF.

This chain joins TRBV5-6 and TRBJ2-7, with D uncertain. Deletions cut 0 bases from V and 6 bases from J, with 4 bases between. The CDR3 is 11 amino acids. Germline values: CDR1 SGHDT, CDR2 YYEEEE. The CDR3, as DNA: TGTGCCAGCAGCTTGGTTCTCGAGCAGTACTTC. Its translation: CASSLVLEQYF.

Details on this clonotype: A much more abundant neighbour one base away suggests this may be a read error. The chain joins TRBV7-2 to TRBJ1-2; D not certain. CDR1 is SGHTA and CDR2 is FQGNSA in the germline V gene. The V end was cut by 3 bases, the J end by 8 bases, with 10 bases between. The CDR3 is 12 residues long. This chain's CDR3 is CASSFRTEGYTF. The CDR3 bases are TGTGCCAGCAGCTTCCGGACGGAAGGCTACACCTTC.

In its sample, this clonotype was seen a few times. The chain recombines TRBV7-9 with TRBJ1-4; the match to TRBD1 covers 7 bases. Germline CDR1 SEHNR, CDR2 FQNEAQ (reference sequence). The CDR3 is made up of 13 amino acids. With 5 bases clipped from V and 8 bases from J, the junction kept 5 bases outside the gene matches. The CDR3 nucleotides read TGTGCCAGCAGCCCAGGACAGGCGGAAAAACTGTTTTTT. The encoded protein is CASSPGQAEKLFF.

The rearrangement links TRBV29-1 to TRBJ2-2, with 8 bases fitting TRBD1. Germline values: CDR1 SQVTM, CDR2 ANQGSEA. J lost 6 bases, V lost 6 bases, and 6 bases had no gene match. The CDR3 loop spans 13 amino acids. DNA of the CDR3: TGCAGCGTGCAAAGACAGGGGCCCGGGGAGCTGTTTTTT. Translation: CSVQRQGPGELFF.

This chain uses TRBV11-2 with TRBJ2-7; 10 positions agree with TRBD2. This CDR3 spans 15 amino acids. Trimming removed 8 bases from V and 3 bases from J; junction bases left unmatched: 10. Germline V lookup: CDR1 SGHAT, CDR2 FQNNGV. The CDR3 loop is CASLKEREGRYEQYF. The DNA of the CDR3 is TGTGCCAGCTTGAAAGAGCGGGAGGGCCGCTACGAGCAGTACTTC. Full variable domain (remainder filled in from reference TRBV11-2 and TRBJ2-7): EAGVAQSPRYKIIEKRQSVAFWCNPISGHATLYWYQQILGQGPKLLIQFQNNGVVDDSQLPKDRFSAERLKGVDSTLKIQPAKLEDSAVYLCASLKEREGRYEQYFGPGTRLTVT.

This clonotype was seen many times. The chain joins TRBV7-2 to TRBJ2-1, with D perhaps assigned TRBD1 or TRBD2 (5 bases each). V shed 5 bases and J shed 5 bases, with 10 bases lying between them. Germline assignment: CDR1 SGHTA and CDR2 FQGNSA. CDR3 size: 13 residues. The CDR3 loop reads CASSRDPNNEQFF. The CDR3 nucleotides are TGTGCCAGCAGCCGGGACCCCAACAATGAGCAGTTCTTC.

The chain carries TRBV3-1 and TRBJ1-1, with no clear D. V was clipped by 2 bases and J by 1 base, with 14 bases between them. The CDR3 sequence is 16 residues long. Germline V gives CDR1 LGHDT, CDR2 YNNKEL (reference sequence). CDR3: CASSQLWAVGNTEAFF. DNA for the CDR3: TGTGCCAGCAGCCAACTCTGGGCGGTTGGGAACACTGAAGCTTTCTTT.

This clonotype has a single count. The chain combines TRBV19 with TRBJ2-2; D unclear. CDR3 size: 15 residues. Per the germline V gene, CDR1 is LNHDA and CDR2 is SQIVND (reference sequence). The germline V and J ends were trimmed by 9 bases and 4 bases, with 18 bases remaining between them. Here the CDR3 DNA reads TGTGCCAGCCACGTAGGAGCCATATTCACCGGGGAGCTGTTTTTT. It yields the protein CASHVGAIFTGELFF. Looking up the rest from reference TRBV19 and TRBJ2-2 gives the full variable domain: DGGITQSPKYLFRKEGQNVTLSCEQNLNHDAMYWYRQDPGQGLRLIYYSQIVNDFQKGDIAEGYSVSREKKESFPLTVTSAQKNPTAFYLCASHVGAIFTGELFFGEGSRLTVL.

This clonotype was picked up a small number of times. J is TRBJ2-2 and V is TRBV7-2; D remains ambiguous. CDR3 size: 13 residues. The germline V and J ends were trimmed by 5 bases and 5 bases, with 9 bases remaining between them. Per germline, CDR1 SGHTA and CDR2 FQGNSA. CDR3 coding DNA: TGTGCCAGCAGCGTGCAATATACCGGGGAGCTGTTTTTT. As protein: CASSVQYTGELFF.

The chain is built from TRBV29-1 and TRBJ2-3, with TRBD2 matching over 8 bases. The CDR3 extends over 15 amino acids. With V trimmed by 1 base and J by 15 bases, 18 bases remained unmatched. Germline CDR1 is SQVTM and CDR2 is ANQGSEA. The chain's CDR3 is CSVEAPLPLREGHYF. The CDR3 DNA sequence: TGCAGCGTTGAAGCCCCCCTCCCCCTCCGGGAGGGCCATTATTTT.

J is TRBJ2-1 and V is TRBV7-2; maybe TRBD1 (5 bases). Germline loops: CDR1 SGHTA, CDR2 FQGNSA. Deletions cut 5 bases from V and 2 bases from J, with 19 bases between. This CDR3 is 17 amino acids long. CDR3 in amino acids: CASSLRLVQGPYNEQFF. The DNA of the CDR3 is TGTGCCAGCAGCCTTAGATTGGTCCAGGGCCCCTACAATGAGCAGTTCTTC.

The CDR3 region has the DNA TGTGCCAGCAGCCAAGTTAGTGCTGAGCAGTTCTTC. Protein: CASSQVSAEQFF. V is TRBV4-2 and J is TRBJ2-1; the D is unclear. CDR3 size: 12 residues. The germline CDR1 and CDR2 sequences are LGHNA and YNFKEQ. The germline V and J ends were trimmed by 1 base and 9 bases, with 7 bases remaining between them.

A few counts support this clonotype. The V call is TRBV7-2, the J call TRBJ2-7, with a possible D match to TRBD1 (5 bases). Looked up from germline, CDR1 is SGHTA and CDR2 is FQGNSA. This CDR3 contains 15 residues. V was cut by 1 base and J by 4 bases, with 14 bases left in between. CDR3 amino acids: CASSLGIGALYEQYF. DNA for the CDR3: TGTGCCAGCAGCTTAGGAATAGGGGCTTTATACGAGCAGTACTTC.

This clonotype was detected ten times or more. This chain uses TRBV7-2 with TRBJ2-3; TRBD2 matches 7 bases. The CDR3 is 16 amino acids. Trimming took 6 bases from V and 4 from J; bases not matched to a gene: 13. Germline V gene sequence: CDR1 SGHTA, CDR2 FQGNSA. The CDR3 sequence: CASSPRGGSGADTQYF. The CDR3 region has the DNA TGTGCCAGCAGTCCGCGGGGCGGGAGCGGCGCAGATACGCAGTATTTT. Drawing the rest from reference TRBV7-2 and TRBJ2-3, the complete variable domain is GAGVSQSPSNKVTEKGKDVELRCDPISGHTALYWYRQSLGQGLEFLIYFQGNSAPDKSGLPSDRFSAERTGGSVSTLTIQRTQQEDSAVYLCASSPRGGSGADTQYFGPGTRLTVL.

The sample holds a few counts of this clonotype. The chain uses TRBV25-1 and TRBJ2-7, with 14 positions matching TRBD2. Trimming removed 3 bases from V and 3 bases from J; junction bases left unmatched: 16. This CDR3 is built from 20 residues. Germline V gene data show CDR1 as MGHDK and CDR2 as SYGVNS. DNA for the CDR3: TGTGCCAGCAGTGACACCTACAGGAGACTAGCGGGGGGGCCGGGCTACGAGCAGTACTTC. Its protein product is CASSDTYRRLAGGPGYEQYF.

The chain has TRBV7-1 and TRBJ1-5; no definite D call. TRBV7-1 is an ORF for which the function is uncertain. Deletions cut 3 bases from V and 0 bases from J, with 12 bases between. This CDR3 has 16 amino acids. The chain's CDR3 is CASSSRTSNSNQPQHF. In DNA, the CDR3 is TGTGCCAGCAGCTCCCGGACCTCCAATAGCAATCAGCCCCAGCATTTT.

The rearrangement uses TRBV29-1 and TRBJ2-3; TRBD1 matches 7 bases. Germline V lookup: CDR1 SQVTM, CDR2 ANQGSEA. CDR3 length: 14 amino acids. V lost 7 bases, J lost 2 bases, and 9 bases stayed unmatched. CDR3 in amino acids: CSARDRVPTDTQYF. As DNA, the CDR3 is TGCAGCGCTCGAGACAGGGTCCCCACAGATACGCAGTATTTT.

This clonotype was counted only a few times. CDR3 region: CASSKLYGYTF. The CDR3 nucleotides read TGTGCCAGCAGTAAACTTTATGGCTACACCTTC. The V and J genes are TRBV6-2 or TRBV6-3 and TRBJ1-2; D is undetermined. The CDR3 is 11 residues long. Trimming left V 5 bases short and J 5 bases short, with 6 bases between. Germline V gene lookup returns CDR1 MNHEY and CDR2 SVGEGT.

This clonotype showed up just a few times. V usage is TRBV19 and J usage is TRBJ2-1; either TRBD1 or TRBD2 may fit D (5 bases each). V gave up 6 bases and J gave up 0 bases, with 24 bases separating them. Germline V gene lookup returns CDR1 LNHDA and CDR2 SQIVND (reference sequence). This CDR3 has 19 residues. Written as DNA, the CDR3 is TGTGCCAGTAGCCGAAGGGGAGAGCCGACCTACGGCTCCTACAATGAGCAGTTCTTC. Translating gives CASSRRGEPTYGSYNEQFF.